This TCR beta chain was profiled in a study of T cell responses to AZD1222 COVID-19 vaccine. General study findings and limits: It should be noted that donors were predominantly white British and more often female, and clonal diversity was possibly underestimated.

The germline CDR1 and CDR2 sequences are SGHRS and YFSETQ. CDR3 length: 15 amino acids. Losses at the gene ends were 1 base for V and 0 bases for J; bases not matched to a gene: 4. About this clone itself: The antigen remains undetermined. Additional DNA sequences in this sample encode the identical CDR3.

The table came from immunoSEQ multiplex PCR; TCRdb's copy has only in-frame clones and leaves some out. The sample has fewer than 120,000 clones, about 85% seen once. The genes are TRBV5-1 and TRBJ2-7; 7 bases match TRBD1. The sequencing used peripheral blood, collected on day 0 of AZD1222 vaccination. This TCR was recovered from an adult in good health. This chain's CDR3 is CASSLTDRVSYEQYF. The CDR3 DNA sequence: TGCGCCAGCAGCTTGACCGACAGGGTCTCCTACGAGCAGTACTTC.